These 18 T cell receptor beta chains originate from one sample sequenced in a study of OX40 agonist ivuxolimab in advanced cancers. The method was immunoSEQ multiplex PCR; TCRdb's version includes in-frame clones alone and lacks a portion of them. The sample carries roughly 100,000 clones, just under 90% recorded once. The specimen was CD4+ or CD8+ T cells sorted from blood, collected in a trial of the OX40 agonist ivuxolimab. All receptors derive from an adult with an advanced solid tumor such as melanoma, head and neck, liver or kidney cancer.

In this sample, this clone turned up once. The J gene is TRBJ2-5, the V gene TRBV16, with D unclear. In germline, CDR1 is KGHSY, CDR2 FQNENV. V lost 5 bases and J lost 5, with 9 bases in between. The CDR3 has 12 amino acids. This chain's CDR3 is CASSSQRETQYF. The CDR3 coding sequence is TGTGCCAGCAGCTCCCAAAGGGAGACCCAGTACTTC.

This chain uses TRBV9 with TRBJ2-2; 10 nucleotides agree with TRBD1. The trim removed 3 bases at V and 4 bases at J, leaving 3 bases unmatched. In germline, CDR1 is SGDLS, CDR2 YYNGEE. The CDR3 has 15 residues. CDR3: CASSAGQGRTGELFF. The CDR3 DNA reads TGTGCCAGCAGCGCGGGACAGGGGCGCACCGGGGAGCTGTTTTTT.

The chain uses TRBV10-1 and TRBJ2-1, with TRBD2 identical over 10 bases. This CDR3 is 19 amino acids long. The V gene end was trimmed by 0 bases and the J gene end by 2 bases; junction bases not matched to a gene: 10. Per germline, CDR1 WNHNN and CDR2 SYGVQD (reference sequence). The CDR3 here is CASSESLSGGLAAYNEQFF. DNA of the CDR3: TGCGCCAGCAGTGAGTCCTTATCCGGAGGACTAGCGGCCTACAATGAGCAGTTCTTC.

The genes are TRBV18 and TRBJ2-7; 9 nucleotides agree with TRBD1. J was trimmed by 2 bases and V by 4 bases; bases with no gene match: 6. Germline CDR1 reads KGHSH; CDR2 reads LQKENI. This CDR3 is built from 15 residues. CDR3 nucleotides: TGTGCCAGCTCACTGGACAGGGGACTAACCTACGAGCAGTACTTC. The encoded protein is CASSLDRGLTYEQYF.

V and J are TRBV19 and TRBJ2-7; 8 bases are a match to TRBD1. The CDR3 spans 18 residues. J gave up 0 bases and V 3 bases, and 13 bases lay outside the gene matches. Germline V CDR1 and CDR2: LNHDA, SQIVND (reference sequence). The CDR3 nucleotides are TGTGCCAGTAGTATCTCCCTCCATACAGGGGGATTCTCCTACGAGCAGTACTTC. Protein: CASSISLHTGGFSYEQYF. Drawing the rest from reference TRBV19 and TRBJ2-7, the complete variable domain is DGGITQSPKYLFRKEGQNVTLSCEQNLNHDAMYWYRQDPGQGLRLIYYSQIVNDFQKGDIAEGYSVSREKKESFPLTVTSAQKNPTAFYLCASSISLHTGGFSYEQYFGPGTRLTVT.

Here the CDR3 reads CASRHGQGRTDTQYF. The CDR3, as DNA: TGCGCCAGCAGACACGGACAGGGAAGAACAGATACGCAGTATTTT. This sequence joins TRBV10-1 and TRBJ2-3; 8 positions agree with TRBD1. V shed 6 bases, J shed 3 bases, and the junction held 8 bases outside the gene matches. There are 15 residues in the CDR3. CDR1 and CDR2 (germline): WNHNN, SYGVQD (reference sequence).

This rearrangement joins TRBV19 to TRBJ1-1; the match to TRBD1 covers 7 bases. Germline loops: CDR1 LNHDA, CDR2 SQIVND (reference sequence). The CDR3 has 16 residues. V shed 3 bases, J shed 3 bases, and the junction held 10 bases outside the gene matches. The CDR3 reads CASSIPTGRRDTEAFF. In DNA, the CDR3 is TGTGCCAGTAGTATTCCGACAGGGCGTCGGGACACTGAAGCTTTCTTT.

The chain uses TRBV12-5 and TRBJ2-6, with 9 bases lining up with TRBD1. Germline V gene data show CDR1 as LGHNT and CDR2 as FRNRAP. CDR3 length equals 19 residues. With V trimmed by 6 bases and J by 0 bases, 12 bases remained unmatched. The CDR3 sequence is CASGQGPGQGFSGANVLTF. For the CDR3, the DNA is TGTGCTAGTGGCCAAGGCCCGGGACAGGGTTTCTCTGGGGCCAACGTCCTGACTTTC.

The count of this clone is one. The J gene is TRBJ2-7, the V gene TRBV2; TRBD1 matches 7 bases. V lost 4 bases to trimming and J lost 3 bases; unmatched junction nucleotides: 3. The CDR3 is made up of 13 amino acids. Looked up from germline, CDR1 is SNHLY and CDR2 is FYNNEI. The CDR3 nucleotides read TGTGCCAGCAGTGTGGGACAGATCTACGAGCAGTACTTC. This sequence encodes CASSVGQIYEQYF.

V is TRBV11-2 and J is TRBJ2-1, with 8 bases aligning to TRBD2. The junction had 2 bases not matched to a gene; V was cut back by 1 base and J by 3 bases. The CDR3 totals 15 residues. Germline CDR1 reads SGHAT; CDR2 reads FQNNGV. CDR3 DNA: TGTGCCAGCAGCTTAGTCACTAGCGGCTACAATGAGCAGTTCTTC. This codes for CASSLVTSGYNEQFF.

V is TRBV15 and J is TRBJ2-3; 8 positions agree with TRBD2. Germline V gives CDR1 LNHNV, CDR2 YYDKDF (reference sequence). The CDR3 spans 13 residues. Trimming took 3 bases from V and 10 from J; bases not matched to a gene: 6. The CDR3 sequence is CATSRDPGGAQYF. The CDR3, as DNA: TGTGCCACCAGCAGGGACCCGGGGGGGGCGCAGTATTTT.

This chain links TRBV21-1 with TRBJ1-4; the D call in the table, TRBD1, was not verified against the DNA. TRBV21-1 is a known pseudogene. The CDR3 runs 14 residues. This chain's CDR3 is CASSELGRNEKLFF. The CDR3 region has the DNA TGTGCCAGCAGTGAACTGGGGCGTAATGAAAAACTGTTTTTT.

In regard to this clone: Other nucleotide sequences in the sample specify the same CDR3. The chain employs TRBV18 and TRBJ1-1, with TRBD1 identical over 8 bases. The CDR3 covers 13 residues. Trimming removed 2 bases from V and 6 bases from J; junction bases left unmatched: 2. Looked up from germline, CDR1 is KGHSH and CDR2 is LQKENI. The DNA of the CDR3 is TGTGCCAGCTCACCAGGACAGGGCGCTGAAGCTTTCTTT. It specifies CASSPGQGAEAFF.

The chain recombines TRBV27 with TRBJ1-5, with a tentative D call TRBD1 (5 bases). Between the trimmed V and J ends, which lost 2 bases and 7 bases, there was a span of 6 bases. The CDR3 is 12 residues long. In germline, CDR1 is MNHEY, CDR2 SMNVEV (reference sequence). CDR3 sequence (DNA): TGTGCCAGCAGTTTAAGGGGCCAGCCCCAGCATTTT. It encodes CASSLRGQPQHF.

The chain links TRBV11-2 to TRBJ2-7; TRBD2 agrees at 14 bases. Germline-derived CDR1 and CDR2 are SGHAT and FQNNGV. J was trimmed by 2 bases and V by 5 bases; bases with no gene match: 8. The CDR3 totals 17 residues. The CDR3 DNA reads TGTGCCAGCAGCGACGGGACTAGCGGGAGTATGGCCTACGAGCAGTACTTC. Protein sequence: CASSDGTSGSMAYEQYF.

This chain links TRBV11-2 with TRBJ2-7, with a possible D match to TRBD1 (6 bases). Germline loops: CDR1 SGHAT, CDR2 FQNNGV. This CDR3 comprises 16 residues. V lost 0 bases to trimming and J lost 10 bases, with 22 bases between them. The CDR3 is CASSLERGQGITSQYF. In nucleotides, the CDR3 is TGTGCCAGCAGCTTAGAAAGAGGGCAGGGGATTACGAGTCAGTACTTC.

This sequence joins TRBV7-9 and TRBJ2-3; D possibly corresponds to TRBD2 (6 bases). The CDR3 covers 15 residues. Per the germline V gene, CDR1 is SEHNR and CDR2 is FQNEAQ (reference sequence). V was pared by 4 bases and J by 3 bases, with 14 bases between. In nucleotides, the CDR3 is TGTGCCAGCAGCTCCTGGGGGGAAAGAACAGATACGCAGTATTTT. Protein product: CASSSWGERTDTQYF.

This clone was counted only a few times. The chain employs TRBV12-2 and TRBJ2-2. TRBV12-2 is a listed pseudogene. This CDR3 contains 14 residues. The CDR3 loop reads CASRLEANTGELFF. CDR3 sequence (DNA): TGTGCAAGTCGCTTAGAGGCCAATACCGGGGAGCTGTTTTTT.